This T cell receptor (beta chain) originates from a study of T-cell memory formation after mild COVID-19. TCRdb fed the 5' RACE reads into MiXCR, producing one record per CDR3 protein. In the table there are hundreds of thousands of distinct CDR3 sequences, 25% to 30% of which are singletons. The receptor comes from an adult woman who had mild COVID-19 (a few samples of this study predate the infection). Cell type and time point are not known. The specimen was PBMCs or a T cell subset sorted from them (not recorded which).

DNA of the CDR3: TGCAGCGTGATACAGGGGAACACTGAAGCTTTCTTT. Translated: CSVIQGNTEAFF. V and J are TRBV29-1 and TRBJ1-1; a possible D gene is TRBD1 (6 bases). CDR3 length: 12 amino acids. Trimming pared 6 bases from V and 1 base from J, leaving 9 bases between. Germline V lookup: CDR1 SQVTM, CDR2 ANQGSEA.